This TCR beta chain was captured by sequencing in a study of type 1 regulatory T cells. Study information: This in vitro CD4 product, T-allo10, is enriched for Tr1 cells and alloantigen-specific.

TCRdb itself ran the reads through MiXCR, one entry per CDR3 protein. The profile shows 75,000 to 100,000 distinct CDR3 sequences, roughly 30% of them singletons. This clonotype was observed a few times. The CDR3 contains 15 residues. Germline-derived CDR1 and CDR2 are DFQATT and SNEGSKA (reference sequence). Trimming removed 1 base from V and 0 bases from J, with 12 bases in between. This chain joins TRBV20-1 and TRBJ2-5; D perhaps matches TRBD2 (5 bases). The sample comprised CD4+ T cells, either the whole sample or a sorted fraction (not recorded which). This receptor was obtained from a human donor in good health. The CDR3 region has the DNA TGCAGTGCTAGAGTGAAGCGGCTGTACCAAGAGACCCAGTACTTC. Protein sequence: CSARVKRLYQETQYF.